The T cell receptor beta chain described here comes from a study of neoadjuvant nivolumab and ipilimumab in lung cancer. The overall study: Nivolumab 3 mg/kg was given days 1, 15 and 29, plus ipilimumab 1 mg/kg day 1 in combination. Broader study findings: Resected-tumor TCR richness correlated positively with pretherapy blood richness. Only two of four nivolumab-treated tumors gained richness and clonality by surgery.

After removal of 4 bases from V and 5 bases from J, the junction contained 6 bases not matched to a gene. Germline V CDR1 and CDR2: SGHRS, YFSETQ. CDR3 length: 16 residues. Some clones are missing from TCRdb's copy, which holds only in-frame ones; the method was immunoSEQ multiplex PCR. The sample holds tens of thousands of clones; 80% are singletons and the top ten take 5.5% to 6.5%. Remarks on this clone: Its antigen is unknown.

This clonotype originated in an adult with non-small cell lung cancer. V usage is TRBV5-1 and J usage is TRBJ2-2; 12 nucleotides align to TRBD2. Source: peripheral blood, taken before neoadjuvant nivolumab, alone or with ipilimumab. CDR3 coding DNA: TGCGCCAGCAGCCGACTAGCGGGGGATGGGACCGGGGAGCTGTTTTTT. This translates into CASSRLAGDGTGELFF.